This entry concerns a single TCR beta chain. No antigen is known for it. No base quality information exists; no much larger clone differs at one position. V drops 5 bases and J drops 3 bases, leaving 7 bases in between. From the cysteine up to the phenylalanine, the CDR3 has a length of 12 residues. Only CDR3 DNA is held: 36 bases, read in frame from base 1. The germline V gene encodes CDR1 MNHEY and CDR2 SVGEGT. The sample comes from a study of T cell responses to AZD1222 COVID-19 vaccine (dated by TCRdb to the early 2020s). At the level of the whole study: AZD1222 recipients whose second dose came at about 4 weeks and those whose second dose came at about 12 weeks were combined into one group, since spike-specific TCR depth and breadth did not differ between the two schedules. Trial participants were enrolled by age into subgroups of 18-55, 56-69 and 70-plus years, and about 150, 27 and 61 TCR-sequenced participants, respectively, were included in these subgroups. A total of 230 to 250 trial participants underwent TCR sequencing, of whom 207 had received two doses of AZD1222 and around 25 had received two doses of the MenACWY control vaccine.

Summary of the overall study and its limitations: Participants were mostly white British and included more females than males, and it was suggested by the authors that clonal diversity may have been underestimated. In the small 56-69-year group, the increase in depth fell short of significance, most likely because of low power. Conclusions about previously exposed vaccinees are limited because only five or six AZD1222 recipients were SARS-CoV-2 seropositive at baseline. Reportedly, close to half of the unique spike-specific TCRs recognized epitopes lying outside the regions that are mutated in the B.1.351 and B.1.1.7 variants. After two AZD1222 doses, spike-specific TCR breadth and depth were significantly higher than at day 0 and than in MenACWY recipients. Because no day 14 peak-response samples were available, repertoires were characterized only after the peak T cell response. CD4 TCRs associated with the vaccine covered the entire spike protein, and the dominant responses were in regions 160-218 and 743-854.

The label giving this sample's time point can be read as: baseline before first vaccination. Samples from vaccinated people were obtained from the UK trials COV001 and COV002, which included a single-blind randomized controlled phase 2/3 trial of AZD1222 (ChAdOx1 nCoV-19) in healthy adults. For TCRbeta chain sequencing, PBMC samples from trial participants were taken at day 0 and at day 28 after the second dose. The CDR3 regions of human TCRbeta chains were analyzed by immunosequencing. Per the original workflow: Repertoire TCRs were checked for matches against a reference library of SARS-CoV-2-specific TCRs that had been generated using the MIRA antigen-specificity platform. Breadth meant the fraction of unique TCRs that were SARS-CoV-2-associated, whereas depth meant the fraction of total T cells that were SARS-CoV-2-associated. Using the MIRA data, each spike-specific TCR was assigned both to the spike region to which the TCR was reactive and to a CD4 or CD8 class. Log10-transformed breadth and depth values were compared by one-way ANOVA with Sidak's multiple comparisons tests. In TCRdb, the immuneACCESS table is reduced to in-frame sequences with V and J assigned. These tables do not hold every clone; where another copy was compared, an unresolved V gene accounts for under half, and the others remain unexplained. V, J and clone size reflect that table, while D and trimming were determined from the DNA. In this sample the table shows 150,000 to 200,000 clones, over 90% of which occur a single time. Of the sample, about 3.9% falls within the top ten clones.

The sequences come from peripheral blood, collected on day 0 of AZD1222 vaccination. Recombination linked TRBV6-2 or TRBV6-3 to TRBJ2-5; the D gene is possibly TRBD1, with 5 bases matching. This TCR derives from an adult in good health. The DNA is TGTGCCAGCAGTACGACAGAAGAGACCCAGTACTTC. This codes for CASSTTEETQYF.